This T cell receptor (beta chain) was found in a study of shared clonotypes between healthy human individuals. At the level of the study: The cohort had two women and a few men, ages 18 to 49.

The junction had 9 bases not matched to a gene; V was cut back by 3 bases and J by 5 bases. Germline CDR1 and CDR2: KGHSH and LQKENI. There are 16 residues in the CDR3. Notes on this clone: What it recognizes is unknown.

Data came from immunoSEQ multiplex PCR; TCRdb stores just in-frame clones and leaves some out. The table records 2 million to 2.5 million clones, just under 95% of them present only once. Regarding the study as a whole: The genetic and exposure-history diversity represented was limited by few donors. Lower generation probabilities were found for non-shared clonotypes than for those shared by all four donors.

The healthy adult donors were HIV-negative and reported no recent acute infections or vaccinations. The sequencing sample was made of naive CD4+ T cells from PBMCs. Subset: CD45RA+ positively selected. The chain couples TRBV18 to TRBJ1-4; 7 bases fit TRBD1. The sequence derives from a young man in good health. Some clones in this sample may be carry-over from other donors' samples. For the CDR3, the DNA is TGTGCCAGCTCACCCCCAGGGGACAGAAGAAATGAAAAACTGTTTTTT. This encodes CASSPPGDRRNEKLFF.